The rows below give T cell receptor beta chains drawn from one sample of a study of human versus mouse CDR3 diversity and MHC coevolution. Data came from immunoSEQ multiplex PCR; TCRdb stores just in-frame clones and leaves some out. The sample holds tens of thousands of clones, over 85% seen once. The sample consisted of naive CD4+ T cells from blood. The receptors were sampled from a person between 25 and 69 years old in good health. Each CDR3 is given with its conserved first and last residue. D genes are given only for firm matches. Not every row has a clone size; where given, it reads once, few, many or a size class.

CDR3 | DNA | D | J | size | V | length
CASSLGTGYSGNTIYF | TGTGCCAGCAGCCTCGGGACAGGCTACTCTGGAAACACCATATATTTT | TRBD1 | TRBJ1-3 | NA | TRBV9 | 16
CASSGLAYEQYF | TGTGCCAGCAGTGGACTAGCTTACGAGCAGTACTTC | TRBD2 | TRBJ2-7 | once | TRBV6-5 | 12
CASSWGEGLKGNQPQHF | TGTGCCAGCAGCTGGGGGGAGGGTCTAAAGGGCAATCAGCCCCAGCATTTT | NA | TRBJ1-5 | NA | TRBV7-9 | 17
CASRDIRLYEQYF | TGTGCCAGCAGGGACATCAGGCTTTACGAGCAGTACTTC | NA | TRBJ2-7 | NA | TRBV6-5 | 13
CASSLGRWGTPLWTTEAFF | TGTGCCAGCAGTTTGGGTCGTTGGGGGACACCTCTTTGGACCACTGAAGCTTTCTTT | NA | TRBJ1-1 | NA | TRBV28 | 19
CASSYVAGGLFF | TGTGCCAGCAGTTACGTGGCAGGGGGTCTTTTCTTT | TRBD1 | TRBJ1-1 | once | TRBV6-5 | 12
CASSLTMETQYF | TGTGCCAGCAGCTTGACTATGGAGACCCAGTACTTC | NA | TRBJ2-5 | NA | TRBV5-4 | 12
CASSESVLMTGNTEAFF | TGCGCCAGCAGTGAGTCGGTCCTCATGACAGGGAACACTGAAGCTTTCTTT | NA | TRBJ1-1 | NA | TRBV10-2 | 17
CASSTRSGGTEQYF | TGTGCCAGCAGCACACGCAGCGGGGGAACCGAGCAGTACTTC | TRBD2 | TRBJ2-7 | NA | TRBV11-2 | 14
CASSPRQGPRGNGELFF | TGTGCCAGCAGCCCTCGACAGGGACCCCGGGGGAACGGGGAGCTGTTTTTT | NA | TRBJ2-2 | NA | TRBV9 | 17
CASSFLSTGGPVDTQYF | TGTGCCAGCAGCTTTTTGTCAACGGGAGGGCCCGTAGATACGCAGTATTTT | TRBD2 | TRBJ2-3 | NA | TRBV7-9 | 17
CATSRDLLAGGQSNEQFF | TGTGCCACCAGCAGAGATCTACTAGCGGGGGGGCAATCAAATGAGCAGTTCTTC | TRBD2 | TRBJ2-1 | NA | TRBV15 | 18
CASSRAGGPDYEQYF | TGTGCCAGCAGCCGAGCGGGAGGCCCTGACTACGAGCAGTACTTC | TRBD2 | TRBJ2-7 | once | TRBV5-6 | 15
CASGDPGGEQYF | TGTGCCAGCGGGGACCCAGGAGGGGAGCAGTACTTC | NA | TRBJ2-7 | NA | TRBV7-2 | 12
CASSVEPLVRTKGFSGNTIYF | TGTGCCAGCAGCGTAGAGCCCCTGGTCCGGACAAAAGGTTTCTCTGGAAACACCATATATTTT | NA | TRBJ1-3 | NA | TRBV9 | 21
CASSLPITYEQYF | TGTGCCAGCAGCCTCCCTATTACCTACGAGCAGTACTTC | NA | TRBJ2-7 | once | TRBV7-2 | 13
CASSSGLRGKQPQHF | TGTGCCAGCAGCTCGGGCCTAAGGGGGAAGCAGCCCCAGCATTTT | NA | TRBJ1-5 | NA | TRBV11-3 | 15
CASKASGPYSNQPQHF | TGTGCCAGTAAGGCCAGCGGCCCCTATAGCAATCAGCCCCAGCATTTT | NA | TRBJ1-5 | NA | TRBV19 | 16
CASSPDRPVSGNTIYF | TGTGCCAGCTCACCCGACAGGCCTGTCTCTGGAAACACCATATATTTT | NA | TRBJ1-3 | NA | TRBV18 | 16
CASCKEGREPWAFF | TGTGCCAGCTGCAAGGAGGGGAGGGAGCCGTGGGCTTTCTTT | NA | TRBJ1-1 | once | TRBV6-5 | 14
CASSRELFDNYGYTF | TGTGCCAGCAGTAGGGAGTTGTTTGATAACTATGGCTACACCTTC | NA | TRBJ1-2 | once | TRBV6-4 | 15
CASSVARDYGYTF | TGTGCCAGCAGCGTAGCCAGGGATTATGGCTACACCTTC | NA | TRBJ1-2 | NA | TRBV9 | 13
CASSLSREQFF | TGTGCCAGCAGTTTAAGCCGGGAGCAGTTCTTC | NA | TRBJ2-1 | NA | TRBV28 | 11
CASSFRGDRDTQYF | TGTGCCAGCAGTTTCAGGGGGGATAGAGATACGCAGTATTTT | NA | TRBJ2-3 | NA | TRBV7-2 | 14
CASSLVVSSEQYF | TGTGCCAGCAGTTTAGTAGTTTCTTCCGAGCAGTACTTC | NA | TRBJ2-7 | once | TRBV6-5 | 13
CASSLLSTNEKLFF | TGCGCCAGCAGCTTGCTTTCAACTAATGAAAAACTGTTTTTT | NA | TRBJ1-4 | NA | TRBV5-1 | 14
CASKTPFHDTGELFF | TGTGCCAGCAAAACACCATTCCATGACACCGGGGAGCTGTTTTTT | NA | TRBJ2-2 | NA | TRBV6-6 | 15
CASSNNVGAAYGYTF | TGTGCCAGCTCAAATAACGTCGGAGCAGCCTATGGCTACACCTTC | NA | TRBJ1-2 | once | TRBV18 | 15
CASSKDRVGETQYF | TGTGCCAGCAGTAAGGACAGGGTTGGAGAGACCCAGTACTTC | TRBD1 | TRBJ2-5 | NA | TRBV6-5 | 14
CASSYSGGAYNEQFF | TGTGCCAGCAGTTACTCAGGGGGCGCCTACAATGAGCAGTTCTTC | TRBD1 | TRBJ2-1 | NA | TRBV6-5 | 15
CASSVESYGKLFF | TGTGCCAGCAGCGTAGAGTCCTACGGAAAACTGTTTTTT | NA | TRBJ1-4 | NA | TRBV9 | 13
CASRRTGVGTEAFF | TGCGCCAGCCGAAGGACAGGGGTAGGCACTGAAGCTTTCTTT | TRBD1 | TRBJ1-1 | NA | TRBV5-1 | 14
CASSLQGGSKNEQFF | TGCGCCAGCAGCTTGCAAGGGGGCAGTAAGAATGAGCAGTTCTTC | TRBD1 | TRBJ2-1 | NA | TRBV5-1 | 15
CASSLSGVSNQPQHF | TGCGCCAGCAGCTTATCGGGGGTGAGCAATCAGCCCCAGCATTTT | NA | TRBJ1-5 | NA | TRBV5-1 | 15
CAWSVRPGLRSLAEAFF | TGTGCCTGGAGTGTACGACCGGGGTTGCGTTCTCTCGCTGAAGCTTTCTTT | NA | TRBJ1-1 | NA | TRBV30 | 17
CASSQDPSGYYEQYF | TGCGCCAGCAGCCAAGACCCTAGCGGGTACTACGAGCAGTACTTC | TRBD2 | TRBJ2-7 | NA | TRBV4-3 | 15
CASSQTQGQPQHF | TGTGCCAGCAGCCAAACTCAGGGGCAGCCCCAGCATTTT | NA | TRBJ1-5 | NA | TRBV4-2 | 13
CASSQGDRGQVSGANVLTF | TGTGCCAGCAGCCAAGGGGACAGGGGGCAGGTCTCTGGGGCCAACGTCCTGACTTTC | TRBD1 | TRBJ2-6 | NA | TRBV4-2 | 19
CAISESKFLAGGPDEQFF | TGTGCCATCAGTGAGTCGAAATTCCTAGCGGGAGGGCCGGATGAGCAGTTCTTC | TRBD2 | TRBJ2-1 | once | TRBV10-3 | 18
CASSHQPMWDTQYF | TGTGCCAGTAGCCACCAACCTATGTGGGATACGCAGTATTTT | NA | TRBJ2-3 | NA | TRBV19 | 14
CASSIVGLKHTEAFF | TGTGCCAGTAGTATAGTTGGCCTCAAACACACTGAAGCTTTCTTT | NA | TRBJ1-1 | NA | TRBV19 | 15
CASSSTFLNTEAFF | TGTGCCAGCAGCTCGACATTCCTGAACACTGAAGCTTTCTTT | NA | TRBJ1-1 | NA | TRBV5-4 | 14